The 9 T cell receptor beta chains below all came from one sample that was sequenced in a study of blood T cell repertoires in COVID-19 (dated by TCRdb to 2018 to 2021). The library relied on the immunoSEQ multiplex PCR assay. The immuneACCESS repertoire file appears here via TCRdb, limited to in-frame rearrangements. These files lack a portion of the clones; in checked studies, under half of the deficit traces to unresolved V genes, and the cause of the others is not known. The sample yields some 50,000 clones; 83% were counted once. Of the sample, roughly 8.2% is held by the ten largest clones. The sequencing sample was made of peripheral blood. The receptors were sampled from a man at least 80 years old in a cohort sampled during active COVID-19.

V usage is TRBV5-6 and J usage is TRBJ2-1, with TRBD2 as a possible D gene (7 bases). The CDR3 consists of 15 residues. In germline, CDR1 is SGHDT, CDR2 YYEEEE. V lost 1 base and J lost 5, with 13 bases in between. CDR3 nucleotides: TGTGCCAGCAGCTTGATGGGCGGGGGCAACAATGAGCAGTTCTTC. Its translation is CASSLMGGGNNEQFF.

This chain uses TRBV7-3 with TRBJ2-3; 11 positions agree with TRBD2. CDR3 length: 16 residues. The germline V gene has CDR1 SGHTA and CDR2 FQGTGA. Germline trimming cut 5 bases from V and 5 bases from J; bases unmatched to any gene: 9. CDR3 bases: TGTGCCAGCAGCCTACATAGCGGGGGGGCCGGAGATACGCAGTATTTT. Residues: CASSLHSGGAGDTQYF.

This sequence joins TRBV6-2 or TRBV6-3 and TRBJ2-4; tentative D call: TRBD2 (5 bases). This CDR3 is built from 15 residues. V was trimmed by 4 bases and J by 0 bases, leaving 10 bases between them. CDR1 is MNHEY, CDR2 SVGEGT, per germline. The CDR3 region has the DNA TGTGCCAGCAGTTCTGGAGGATTAGCCAAAAACATTCAGTACTTC. Translation: CASSSGGLAKNIQYF.

The rearrangement links TRBV7-2 to TRBJ2-1; 11 bases align to TRBD2. V lost 3 bases, J lost 6 bases, and 1 base stayed unmatched. Looked up from germline, CDR1 is SGHTA and CDR2 is FQGNSA. This CDR3 has 14 amino acids. Here the CDR3 DNA reads TGTGCCAGCAGCTTCCTAGCGGGAGGCAATGAGCAGTTCTTC. The encoded protein is CASSFLAGGNEQFF.

The V call is TRBV21-1, the J call TRBJ2-7; the table's TRBD2 call for D was not verified on the DNA. TRBV21-1 is listed as a pseudogene. The CDR3 is 13 amino acids. Here the CDR3 DNA reads TGTGCCAGCAGCTCAGGAGGGACCTGGGGGCAGTACTTC. This translates into CASSSGGTWGQYF.

The chain joins TRBV4-3 to TRBJ2-1, with unresolved D. With 1 base removed from V and 8 bases from J, the gap between germline ends came to 6 bases. Germline loops: CDR1 LGHNA, CDR2 YSLEER. This CDR3 region has 12 residues. CDR3: CASSQGRDEQFF. CDR3 nucleotide sequence: TGCGCCAGCAGCCAAGGTCGCGATGAGCAGTTCTTC.

This clone appeared a few times. This chain uses TRBV10-2 with TRBJ1-1, with D possibly TRBD1 on 6 matching bases. The length of the CDR3 is 13 residues. Trimming stripped 10 bases from V and 3 bases from J, with 15 bases between. Germline V gene lookup returns CDR1 WSHSY and CDR2 SAAADI. CDR3 nucleotide sequence: TGCGCCACCGCCCGACAGGCTGACACTGAAGCTTTCTTT. Its translation is CATARQADTEAFF.

This clone occurred a few times. V and J are TRBV2 and TRBJ1-2; D is undetermined. Germline loops: CDR1 SNHLY, CDR2 FYNNEI. The CDR3 extends over 10 amino acids. Between the trimmed V and J ends, which lost 3 bases and 7 bases, there was a span of 3 bases. CDR3 sequence (DNA): TGTGCCAGCAGTGACAGTGGCTACACCTTC. Protein product: CASSDSGYTF.

This rearrangement joins TRBV6-5 to TRBJ2-7, with D tentatively TRBD1 (6 bases). The CDR3 extends over 14 amino acids. In germline, CDR1 is MNHEY, CDR2 SVGAGI. V lost 5 bases and J lost 6, with 17 bases in between. The CDR3 DNA sequence: TGTGCCAGCAGTCGAGGGGACACTCTTTCCGAGCAGTACTTC. It translates to CASSRGDTLSEQYF.